This is a list of T cell receptor beta chains from one sample in a study of siplizumab effects on memory and regulatory T cells. Sequenced by immunoSEQ multiplex PCR; TCRdb stores in-frame clones only, minus some. This table has more than 85,000 clones, 92% appearing once. Sequencing was performed on Tregs sorted from blood. The origin of the receptors is a human donor in good health. CDR3s include the opening cysteine and the closing phenylalanine or tryptophan. A D gene is named only where the DNA matches it firmly. Not every row has a clone size; where given, it reads once, few, many or a size class.

v_call	clone_size	d_call	j_call	cdr3_aa	cdr3_nt
TRBV6-1	.	.	TRBJ1-2	CASSETGSPSYGYTF	TGTGCCAGCAGTGAAACAGGGTCACCCAGCTATGGCTACACCTTC
TRBV10-3	.	.	TRBJ1-3	CAIRSDSSGNTIYF	TGTGCCATCAGGTCGGACAGCTCTGGAAACACCATATATTTT
TRBV11-2	once	TRBD1	TRBJ1-2	CASSTDRDYGYTF	TGTGCCAGCAGCACTGACAGGGACTATGGCTACACCTTC
TRBV6-1	few	.	TRBJ1-1	CAADPGAGIEAFF	TGTGCCGCCGATCCAGGGGCAGGGATTGAAGCTTTCTTT
TRBV18	.	.	TRBJ2-3	CASSPLGIVEYF	TGTGCCAGCTCACCACTCGGGATCGTAGAGTATTTT
TRBV7-9	.	.	TRBJ1-2	CASSLLAGNDGYTF	TGTGCCAGCAGCTTATTAGCGGGGAATGACGGCTACACCTTC
TRBV10-3	.	.	TRBJ1-1	CAISEFETANTEAFF	TGTGCCATCAGTGAGTTTGAGACAGCGAACACTGAAGCTTTCTTT
TRBV7-6	.	TRBD2	TRBJ2-7	CASSLSGDGTYEQYF	TGTGCCAGCAGCTTGAGCGGGGACGGCACCTACGAGCAGTACTTC
TRBV15	.	.	TRBJ2-5	CATSTTGRETQYF	TGTGCCACCAGCACTACAGGGCGAGAGACCCAGTACTTC
TRBV14	.	.	TRBJ1-6	CASNLWGGDDNSPLHF	TGTGCCAGCAACCTATGGGGGGGGGATGATAATTCACCCCTCCACTTT
TRBV11-2	.	.	TRBJ1-3	CASSSPEKGRGDTIYF	TGTGCCAGCAGTTCGCCGGAGAAGGGTCGGGGAGACACCATATATTTT
TRBV6-1	.	TRBD1	TRBJ1-1	CASSELGTGRGDTEAFF	TGTGCCAGCAGTGAACTAGGGACAGGTAGGGGTGACACTGAAGCTTTCTTT
TRBV7-8	once	TRBD2	TRBJ2-1	CASSLLLLAGDLTNEQFF	TGTGCCAGCAGCCTCCTTTTGTTAGCGGGAGATTTGACGAATGAGCAGTTCTTC
TRBV4-1	.	.	TRBJ2-7	CASSQDLTIGQYF	TGCGCCAGCAGCCAAGATCTGACCATCGGGCAGTACTTC
TRBV7-8	.	.	TRBJ1-2	CASSLVTGLRYGYTF	TGTGCCAGCAGCTTAGTTACAGGGCTGCGGTATGGCTACACCTTC
TRBV25-1	.	.	TRBJ2-7	CASSELGTSGYEQYF	TGTGCCAGCAGTGAATTAGGGACTTCGGGCTACGAGCAGTACTTC
TRBV9	.	TRBD1	TRBJ1-2	CASSALDRAGYGYTF	TGTGCCAGCAGCGCATTGGACAGGGCGGGGTATGGCTACACCTTC
TRBV9	once	.	TRBJ1-2	CASSLGGLTSYGYTF	TGTGCCAGCAGCTTAGGGGGACTCACTTCCTATGGCTACACCTTC
TRBV13	few	.	TRBJ2-3	CASSPRRVGGLSTDTQYF	TGTGCCAGCAGCCCCCGCAGGGTGGGGGGCCTTAGCACAGATACGCAGTATTTT
TRBV5-1	.	TRBD1	TRBJ1-6	CASSLALGTGEFNSPLHF	TGCGCCAGCAGCTTGGCCTTAGGGACAGGGGAATTCAATTCACCCCTCCACTTT
TRBV18	.	.	TRBJ2-1	CASSPGLYNEQFF	TGTGCCAGCTCCCCGGGACTCTACAATGAGCAGTTCTTC
TRBV29-1	.	.	TRBJ2-1	CSVAWNEQFF	TGCAGCGTTGCGTGGAATGAGCAGTTCTTC
TRBV6-5	.	TRBD1	TRBJ1-2	CASRRQGASEGYTF	TGTGCCAGCAGGCGACAGGGGGCTTCGGAGGGCTACACCTTC
TRBV29-1	.	.	TRBJ1-2	CSVEDYRVSWLSPNYGYTF	TGCAGCGTTGAAGATTATAGGGTTTCGTGGCTAAGTCCTAACTATGGCTACACCTTC
TRBV6-6	.	.	TRBJ2-7	CASNGGYSYEQYF	TGTGCCAGCAATGGGGGCTACTCCTACGAGCAGTACTTC
TRBV7-9	once	TRBD2	TRBJ2-1	CASSLALTSGSPGQFF	TGTGCCAGCAGCTTAGCGCTGACTAGCGGGAGTCCCGGGCAGTTCTTC
TRBV19	.	.	TRBJ2-2	CASRPTGGELFF	TGTGCCAGTAGGCCTACCGGTGGGGAGCTGTTTTTT
TRBV19	once	TRBD1	TRBJ1-5	CASGGTGTGINQPQHF	TGTGCCAGTGGAGGGACCGGGACAGGGATCAATCAGCCCCAGCATTTT
TRBV2	.	.	TRBJ1-3	CASSDERNTIYF	TGTGCCAGCAGTGATGAGCGAAACACCATATATTTT
TRBV5-1	.	TRBD2	TRBJ2-2	CASSLFLAGATNTGELFF	TGCGCCAGCAGCTTGTTTCTAGCGGGGGCCACGAACACCGGGGAGCTGTTTTTT
TRBV5-4	.	.	TRBJ1-1	CASSLSRNTEAFF	TGTGCCAGCAGCTTGTCCCGGAACACTGAAGCTTTCTTT
TRBV5-1	.	.	TRBJ1-1	CASRRPDTEAFF	TGCGCCAGCAGAAGACCCGACACTGAAGCTTTCTTT
TRBV5-4	.	TRBD1	TRBJ1-2	CASSRDRDYGYTF	TGTGCCAGCAGCCGGGACAGGGATTATGGCTACACCTTC
TRBV19	.	TRBD2	TRBJ2-1	CASSHRLAGGPSSYNEQFF	TGTGCCAGTAGTCACAGACTAGCGGGGGGCCCTAGCTCCTACAATGAGCAGTTCTTC
TRBV19	once	.	TRBJ1-5	CASPGPGAGQPQHF	TGTGCCAGCCCCGGGCCAGGGGCGGGTCAGCCCCAGCATTTT
TRBV21-1	.	.	TRBJ2-7	CASSNPVHYSYEQYF	TGTGCCAGCAGCAATCCGGTCCACTACTCCTACGAGCAGTACTTC
TRBV7-2	.	.	TRBJ1-2	CASSGRGYGYTF	TGTGCCAGCAGCGGGAGGGGCTATGGCTACACCTTC
TRBV2	.	.	TRBJ2-7	CASSEIWDKGYEQYF	TGTGCCAGCAGTGAAATATGGGACAAGGGCTACGAGCAGTACTTC
TRBV6-1	.	.	TRBJ1-2	CASSPQVLETF	TGTGCCAGCAGTCCACAGGTCTTGGAAACCTTC
TRBV5-8	.	.	TRBJ1-2	CASSLGDRIYGYTF	TGTGCCAGCAGCCTGGGGGACCGAATCTATGGCTACACCTTC
TRBV4-1	once	TRBD2	TRBJ2-1	CASSQDALLAGVPYEQFF	TGCGCCAGCAGCCAAGACGCCCTACTAGCGGGGGTTCCCTATGAGCAGTTCTTC
TRBV6-6	.	TRBD2	TRBJ2-5	CASSRPVRGVSETQYF	TGTGCCAGCAGCCGACCGGTGCGGGGGGTGTCGGAGACCCAGTACTTC
TRBV18	.	.	TRBJ2-3	CASSPRVISDTQYF	TGTGCCAGCTCACCCCGGGTCATATCAGATACGCAGTATTTT
TRBV12-5	few	.	TRBJ1-2	CASGTGTFHYGYTF	TGTGCTAGTGGGACCGGGACATTCCACTATGGCTACACCTTC
TRBV11-1	.	.	TRBJ1-1	CASSLMRVTEAFF	TGTGCCAGCAGCTTAATGCGGGTTACTGAAGCTTTCTTT
TRBV6-5	.	TRBD1	TRBJ2-7	CASSRQGGTYEQYF	TGTGCCAGCAGCCGACAGGGGGGTACCTACGAGCAGTACTTC